This note documents a single T cell receptor beta chain sequence. This clone's antigen is unknown. No base quality values were provided; no much bigger clone lies one nucleotide off. V was cut back by 1 base and J by 1 base, leaving a gap of 8 bases between them. Via the germline V gene, CDR1 is SGHAT and CDR2 FQNNGV. Measured from the cysteine to the phenylalanine, the CDR3 is 16 residues long. Just CDR3 DNA is preserved here, 48 bases in frame from base 1. The entry originates in a study of shared clonotypes between healthy human individuals (dated by TCRdb to the early 2020s). Concerning the study at large: Three men and a couple of women, aged 18 to 49 years, made up the cohort. For each donor, CD4 naive and CD4 memory were each given three plates, CD8 naive was given two plates, and CD8 memory was given one plate. The study deeply sequenced blood TCR repertoires of several healthy adults to estimate repertoire size and the extent of clonotype sharing between individuals. Different laboratories and diverse techniques were used to prepare libraries and sequence TCR repertoires, to increase sequencing depth and limit assay-specific biases. Leukapheresis yielded between about 0.8 and 9.5 billion PBMCs per donor.

Broader findings and caveats from the paper: Pairwise subsampling led to the expectation that sequencing depth would affect the degree of clonotype sharing among donors. Incomplete sequencing was indicated by rarefaction of sorted-subset datasets, despite the large sequencing depth. Naive subsets generally had larger estimated clonotype richness than memory subsets. The small number of donors limited the genetic and exposure-history diversity represented. Sharing across four donors was observed for around 5% of naive CD4, over 3% of naive CD8, 2.3% of memory CD4, and around 0.4% of memory CD8 clonotypes. Sampling was restricted to blood, and TCR repertoires in tissue are likely to differ from TCR repertoires in blood. Higher generation probabilities were observed for clonotypes shared by all four sorted-subset donors than for non-shared clonotypes.

The donors were healthy, HIV-negative adults who had no recently reported acute infections or vaccinations. Every donor was a Caucasian adult residing in Nashville, Tennessee, USA. CD4+ T cells were enriched by magnetic negative selection; naive cells were then positively selected on CD45RA, and the negative fraction formed the memory subset. Blood was collected by leukapheresis, and PBMCs were isolated by Ficoll-Histopaque density gradient centrifugation and then cryopreserved in liquid nitrogen vapor phase. Analytical flow cytometry was used to check the purity and quantity of every magnetically sorted T cell population. From each sorted fraction, genomic DNA was isolated and quantified by UV absorbance on a Nanodrop 2000c. Using the deep immunoSEQ assay, TCR CDR3 regions were amplified from genomic DNA by multiplex PCR. Genomic DNA extracted from each cell subset was distributed evenly over all wells of several immunoSEQ 96-well plates, and each plate served as one replicate. For sorted subsets, around 0.2 ug genomic DNA, equal to 25,000 to 35,000 T cell genomes, was loaded into each replicate PCR. The purified libraries were quantified using a Qubit 3.0 fluorometer, sized with a Bioanalyzer 2100, and then quantified again using the KAPA Library Quantification kit. Every immunoSEQ 96-well plate was sequenced on a separate single-read 150-cycle Illumina NextSeq 550 flow cell. The paper's processing steps were these. The immunoSEQ output contained only junctional sequences without quality scores, so filtering could not match that applied to full-length reads. Sequences were annotated with PyIR, a Python wrapper for IgBLAST v1.9, and V/J genes and CDR3 were assigned using IMGT germline references. Reads were filtered out if the reads had weak V/J assignments (E-value above 1e-6), no CDR3, stop codons, out-of-frame junctions, or ambiguous translated residues. V3J clonotypes were defined by identical inferred V gene, J gene, and CDR3 amino acid sequence. Percentage overlap between repertoires was calculated by dividing the number of shared unique clonotypes by the size of the smaller repertoire. Richness of each repertoire was evaluated using RTK rarefaction, the Chao1 estimator, and Recon v2.1 estimates of unobserved clonotypes. For all TCRbeta clonotypes obtained by the gDNA method from a few donors, generation probabilities were computed with OLGA. What TCRdb holds here is the immuneACCESS table cut down to in-frame rearrangements. Part of the clones is not present; checked against another copy, under half of the missing clones reflect an unresolved V gene, and the others are unexplained. Clone size and the V and J calls come from that table; the DNA yielded D and trimming. For this sample there are about a million clones; around 80% appear just once. 1.5% of the sample is held by the ten biggest clonotypes.

The chain is encoded by TRBV11-2 joined to TRBJ2-6; the D gene lacks a confident call. Sequencing input: memory CD4+ T cells sorted from blood. The cell subset or site label of this sample denotes: CD45RA-negative fraction. This TCR came from a man between 18 and 35 years old in good health. The CDR3 in this case is CASSLVPGSGANVLTF. The base sequence is TGTGCCAGCAGCTTAGTTCCAGGTTCTGGGGCCAACGTCCTGACTTTC.